These 29 T cell receptor beta chains share one sample of origin, sequenced in a study of T cells in Graves' hyperthyroidism and ophthalmopathy. What was amplified from RNA transcripts were TCR beta CDR3 regions. Primed by the HTBI set, a first-round RT-PCR was run on the TCR CDR3. TCRdb ran MiXCR on the multiplex PCR reads and lists one entry per CDR3 protein. The sample has tens of thousands of distinct CDR3 sequences, around 50% seen once. The sequenced material came from blood. The receptors come from a woman between 45 and 65 years old with Graves' hyperthyroidism that later progressed to Graves' ophthalmopathy.

This clonotype was observed at least ten times. This chain connects TRBV4-2 to TRBJ2-3, with D tentatively TRBD2 (6 bases). The CDR3 extends over 18 amino acids. V was cut by 4 bases and J by 0 bases, with 20 bases left in between. Germline-derived CDR1 and CDR2 are LGHNA and YNFKEQ. CDR3 nucleotides: TGTGCCAGCAGCCTACAGGTGGCTAGCGATACTAGCACAGATACGCAGTATTTT. It yields the protein CASSLQVASDTSTDTQYF.

The chain links TRBV9 to TRBJ1-1, with TRBD1 identical over 8 bases. After removal of 3 bases from V and 11 bases from J, the junction contained 15 bases not matched to a gene. There are 15 residues in the CDR3. From germline, CDR1 is SGDLS and CDR2 YYNGEE. The CDR3 loop is CASSEPPGGNPEAFF. CDR3 DNA: TGTGCCAGCAGCGAACCCCCAGGGGGCAATCCCGAGGCTTTCTTT.

This rearrangement joins TRBV20-1 to TRBJ2-1, with 11 bases lining up with TRBD2. This CDR3 has 13 residues. Per the germline V gene, CDR1 is DFQATT and CDR2 is SNEGSKA (reference sequence). J lost 7 bases, V lost 3 bases, and 2 bases had no gene match. The CDR3 nucleotides are TGCAGTGCTAGGGCTAGCGGGAGGAATGAGCAGTTCTTC. Amino acid sequence: CSARASGRNEQFF.

This chain links TRBV25-1 with TRBJ2-3; possible D gene TRBD2, 6 bases. Trimming shortened V by 4 bases and J by 3 bases, and 11 bases separated the two germline ends. CDR1 and CDR2 (germline): MGHDK, SYGVNS. The length of the CDR3 is 14 residues. The CDR3 loop reads CASSARRETDTQYF. As DNA, the CDR3 is TGTGCCAGCAGTGCCAGGAGGGAGACAGATACGCAGTATTTT.

Ten or more counts support this clonotype. The rearrangement links TRBV19 to TRBJ1-1; possibly TRBD1 for D (6 bases). This CDR3 has 15 amino acids. The V end was cut by 6 bases, the J end by 1 base, with 15 bases between. Germline V gives CDR1 LNHDA, CDR2 SQIVND (reference sequence). CDR3 protein: CASRVGALGNTEAFF. CDR3 sequence (DNA): TGTGCCAGTAGGGTGGGGGCCTTGGGGAACACTGAAGCTTTCTTT. Full variable domain (remainder filled in from reference TRBV19 and TRBJ1-1): DGGITQSPKYLFRKEGQNVTLSCEQNLNHDAMYWYRQDPGQGLRLIYYSQIVNDFQKGDIAEGYSVSREKKESFPLTVTSAQKNPTAFYLCASRVGALGNTEAFFGQGTRLTVV.

This clonotype was seen once. The rearrangement links TRBV4-3 to TRBJ2-3; 10 bases line up with TRBD2. This CDR3 region has 15 residues. Trimming cost V 1 base and J 4 bases; bases outside gene matches: 2. Germline CDR1 reads LGHNA; CDR2 reads YSLEER. The CDR3 region has the DNA TGCGCCAGCAGCCAAGCTAGCGGGGGCCCAGATACGCAGTATTTT. It encodes CASSQASGGPDTQYF.

This clonotype was recorded a few times. The rearrangement uses TRBV20-1 and TRBJ1-1; TRBD1 agrees at 9 bases. The CDR3 totals 14 residues. The V and J ends lost 6 bases and 8 bases, in that order; junction bases with no gene match: 13. Germline-derived CDR1 and CDR2 are DFQATT and SNEGSKA (reference sequence). The CDR3 spells CSAIFRDRVREAFF. The CDR3 nucleotides are TGCAGTGCGATATTCCGGGACAGGGTAAGAGAAGCTTTCTTT.

This clonotype appeared many times. This chain uses TRBV20-1 with TRBJ1-2; tentative D call: TRBD1 (6 bases). The CDR3 contains 14 residues. Germline CDR1 reads DFQATT; CDR2 reads SNEGSKA (reference sequence). V was shortened by 5 bases and J by 4 bases, with 17 bases between the two germline ends. The CDR3 reads CSAQRGGTGYGYTF. In nucleotides, the CDR3 is TGCAGTGCTCAAAGGGGGGGTACAGGCTATGGCTACACCTTC.

This clonotype was detected ten times or more. V and J are TRBV2 and TRBJ2-3; D is possibly TRBD2 (6 bases). Germline CDR1 reads SNHLY; CDR2 reads FYNNEI. This CDR3 has 12 residues. Between the trimmed V and J ends, which lost 10 bases and 6 bases, there was a span of 14 bases. The CDR3: CATETEGDTQYF. CDR3 coding DNA: TGTGCCACCGAGACGGAGGGGGATACGCAGTATTTT.

In the case of this clonotype: Compared with germline, one end of the junction differs, possibly owing to a read error. The chain recombines TRBV7-3 with TRBJ2-1; D not certain. The CDR3 runs to 16 residues. Germline V gives CDR1 SGHTA, CDR2 FQGTGA. CDR3 protein: CACSSRLAKPYNEQFF. The CDR3 coding sequence is TGTGCCTGCAGCTCTCGACTGGCTAAACCCTACAATGAGCAGTTCTTC.

This clonotype ranks as medium-sized (0.01 to 0.1%). The chain carries TRBV7-8 and TRBJ2-7, with a weak D call TRBD1 (6 bases). V dropped 2 bases and J dropped 3 bases, with 23 bases sitting between them. The CDR3 length is 18 residues. The germline CDR1 and CDR2 sequences are SGHVS and FQNEAQ. CDR3 DNA: TGTGCCAGCAGCTTATCGGGGACAAACGGACGCGGGCACTACGAGCAGTACTTC. Encoded protein: CASSLSGTNGRGHYEQYF.

This clonotype is classed as medium-sized. This chain uses TRBV24-1 with TRBJ1-5, with 10 bases that match TRBD1. Germline assignment: CDR1 KGHDR and CDR2 SFDVKD. This CDR3 is built from 14 residues. V lost 7 bases to trimming and J lost 1 base; unmatched junction nucleotides: 0. The CDR3 region is CATRGQGSNQPQHF. The CDR3 nucleotides are TGTGCCACCAGGGGACAGGGGAGCAATCAGCCCCAGCATTTT.

The rearrangement links TRBV2 to TRBJ2-7, with 11 bases lining up with TRBD2. The germline V gene encodes CDR1 SNHLY and CDR2 FYNNEI. After removal of 2 bases from V and 2 bases from J, the junction contained 8 bases not matched to a gene. The CDR3 loop spans 17 amino acids. This CDR3 is CASSEFSTSGSTYEQYF. Written as DNA, the CDR3 is TGTGCCAGCAGTGAATTCTCCACTAGCGGGAGTACCTACGAGCAGTACTTC.

By proportion, this clonotype is medium-sized. The chain uses TRBV20-1 and TRBJ1-2; D is ambiguous. This CDR3 has 11 residues. Trimming shortened V by 1 base and J by 4 bases, and 4 bases separated the two germline ends. Looked up from germline, CDR1 is DFQATT and CDR2 is SNEGSKA (reference sequence). CDR3 in amino acids: CSARGRYGYTF. The CDR3 region has the DNA TGCAGTGCTAGAGGCCGCTATGGCTACACCTTC.

This clonotype was picked up many times. This chain joins TRBV6-1 and TRBJ2-5; maybe TRBD2 (5 bases). This CDR3 has 14 amino acids. The V end was cut by 6 bases, the J end by 2 bases, with 13 bases between. Germline CDR1 is MNHNS and CDR2 is SASEGT. Here the CDR3 DNA reads TGTGCCAGCAGCCCAACAGCGGTACAAGAGACCCAGTACTTC. Translated, it gives CASSPTAVQETQYF.

The CDR3 spells CASSLVGTQRHSPLHF. The CDR3 bases are TGCGCCAGCAGCTTGGTAGGAACCCAGAGGCATTCACCCCTCCACTTT. The V and J genes are TRBV5-1 and TRBJ1-6, with D uncertain. CDR3 length: 16 residues. V was trimmed by 0 bases and J by 8 bases, leaving 15 bases between them. Per germline, CDR1 SGHRS and CDR2 YFSETQ.

This chain links TRBV12-3 or TRBV12-4 with TRBJ1-2; weak D call: TRBD1 (5 bases). V was clipped by 6 bases and J by 7 bases, with 12 bases between them. The CDR3 runs 12 residues. In nucleotides, the CDR3 is TGTGCCAGCAGCTCAGGGCTGGGTGGCTACACCTTC. It codes for CASSSGLGGYTF.

The V gene is TRBV20-1, the J gene TRBJ2-3; 9 nucleotides align to TRBD2. Trimming took 4 bases from V and 11 from J; bases not matched to a gene: 13. CDR1 DFQATT and CDR2 SNEGSKA come from the germline V gene (reference sequence). The CDR3 extends over 14 amino acids. Written as DNA, the CDR3 is TGCAGTGCTACGACTAGCGGAGTTTACAATGAGCAGTATTTT. This codes for CSATTSGVYNEQYF.

The chain carries TRBV19 and TRBJ2-3, with 8 bases aligning to TRBD2. The CDR3 totals 14 residues. Germline values: CDR1 LNHDA, CDR2 SQIVND (reference sequence). Trimming removed 10 bases from V and 5 bases from J; junction bases left unmatched: 11. CDR3 sequence reads: CATAGGLAGDTQYF. CDR3 sequence (DNA): TGTGCCACCGCGGGAGGTCTAGCGGGAGATACGCAGTATTTT.

Many counts were recorded for this clonotype. The V and J genes are TRBV5-1 and TRBJ1-4, with 9 bases aligning to TRBD1. Per the germline V gene, CDR1 is SGHRS and CDR2 is YFSETQ. The CDR3 loop spans 16 amino acids. V was pared by 3 bases and J by 4 bases, with 7 bases of the junction left unmatched. CDR3 bases: TGCGCCAGCAGCTGGACGGGACAGGGACTTAATGAAAAACTGTTTTTT. It encodes CASSWTGQGLNEKLFF.

This clonotype was seen a handful of times. The rearrangement uses TRBV7-8 and TRBJ2-3; D is uncertain. CDR1 SGHVS and CDR2 FQNEAQ come from the germline V gene. CDR3 size: 15 residues. Trimming stripped 2 bases from V and 0 bases from J, with 9 bases between. CDR3 DNA: TGTGCCAGCAGCTTACGAGAGATTAGCACAGATACGCAGTATTTT. It is translated as CASSLREISTDTQYF.

The chain is built from TRBV20-1 and TRBJ2-7; 8 bases line up with TRBD1. Germline V CDR1 and CDR2: DFQATT, SNEGSKA (reference sequence). The CDR3 sequence is 13 residues long. V was clipped by 6 bases and J by 1 base; unmatched bases: 5. CDR3 DNA sequence: TGCAGTGCAGATACAGGGGGATCCTACGAGCAGTACTTC. It encodes CSADTGGSYEQYF.

This clonotype was seen just once. V usage is TRBV14 and J usage is TRBJ1-4; 8 positions agree with TRBD1. The germline V gene encodes CDR1 SGHDN and CDR2 FVKESK. The CDR3 runs to 15 residues. J was trimmed by 5 bases and V by 2 bases; bases with no gene match: 4. The CDR3 protein is CASSQWGQANEKLFF. The DNA for the CDR3 is TGTGCCAGCAGCCAATGGGGACAGGCGAATGAAAAACTGTTTTTT. Looking up the rest from reference TRBV14 and TRBJ1-4 gives the full variable domain: EAGVTQFPSHSVIEKGQTVTLRCDPISGHDNLYWYRRVMGKEIKFLLHFVKESKQDESGMPNNRFLAERTGGTYSTLKVQPAELEDSGVYFCASSQWGQANEKLFFGSGTQLSVL.

In nucleotides, the CDR3 is TGTGCCAGCAGGGTAGACAGGGCCAATGAGCAGTTCTTC. Translation gives CASRVDRANEQFF. The chain recombines TRBV2 with TRBJ2-1; 7 bases align to TRBD1. J gave up 6 bases and V 6 bases, and 5 bases lay outside the gene matches. This CDR3 region has 13 residues. The germline V gene has CDR1 SNHLY and CDR2 FYNNEI.

This clonotype was counted ten times or more. Germline is not matched at one junction end, which may reflect a read error. This chain joins TRBV19 and TRBJ2-1; TRBD2 agrees at 10 bases. The CDR3 totals 13 residues. Germline values: CDR1 LNHDA, CDR2 SQIVND (reference sequence). The CDR3 here is CATLAGDYNGQFF. DNA for the CDR3: TGTGCCACGCTAGCGGGAGACTACAATGGGCAGTTCTTC.

With regard to this clonotype: The CDR3 end shows no conserved phenylalanine or tryptophan, and so a read error is likely. The limits of the CDR3 on the DNA are not certain, so only TCRdb's listed CDR3 is given. The chain links TRBV6-1 to TRBJ2-1; the table's TRBD2 call for D was not verified on the DNA. A total of 8 residues make up the CDR3, ends included. Germline V CDR1 and CDR2: MNHNS, SASEGT. CDR3 region: CASSGLAG.

At least ten counts were recorded for this clonotype. The chain links TRBV12-3 or TRBV12-4 to TRBJ2-7, with 7 bases identical to TRBD2. The CDR3 has 14 residues. V gave up 7 bases and J gave up 1 base; unmatched junction bases: 7. This CDR3 reads CASTVHGGSYEQYF. The DNA for the CDR3 is TGTGCCAGCACGGTTCACGGGGGGTCCTACGAGCAGTACTTC.

The chain carries TRBV7-6 and TRBJ2-7; 10 positions agree with TRBD2. There are 16 residues in the CDR3. Germline V gives CDR1 SGHVS, CDR2 FNYEAQ. Losses at the gene ends were 5 bases for V and 2 bases for J; bases not matched to a gene: 9. The DNA of the CDR3 is TGTGCCAGCAGCGTAGAGGCTAGCGGGAGACCCTACGAGCAGTACTTC. It is translated as CASSVEASGRPYEQYF.

This clonotype was counted at least ten times. The chain employs TRBV28 and TRBJ1-4; a weak D match, TRBD1 (5 bases). Trimming took 5 bases from V and 6 from J, leaving 13 bases between them. Germline V gene lookup returns CDR1 MDHEN and CDR2 SYDVKM. CDR3 length equals 14 residues. The CDR3 loop reads CASSTGRSDEKLFF. In nucleotides, the CDR3 is TGTGCCAGCAGTACGGGACGATCGGATGAAAAACTGTTTTTT.